This T cell receptor beta chain was sequenced for a study of blood T cell repertoires in COVID-19. This CDR3 region has 15 residues. V lost 7 bases and J 1 base, leaving 16 bases between the germline ends. Germline assignment: CDR1 GTSNPN and CDR2 SVGIG (reference sequence). Assay: immunoSEQ multiplex PCR; the TCRdb copy retains only in-frame clones and omits some. The repertoire holds about 96,000 clones, 84% seen once, with 15% to 20% in the top ten. The chain recombines TRBV30 with TRBJ2-2; D remains ambiguous. Sample: peripheral blood. This sequence was found in a woman in her fifties or sixties with acute or convalescent COVID-19. The CDR3 is CASRRGGRNTGELFF. The CDR3 DNA sequence: TGTGCCTCCCGTCGCGGTGGTCGGAACACCGGGGAGCTGTTTTTT.